These 32 T cell receptor beta chains originate from one sample sequenced in a study of blood T cell repertoires in COVID-19. TCRdb's table, derived via immunoSEQ multiplex PCR, lists solely in-frame clones and lacks some. This sample has 110,000 to 150,000 clones, with approximately 73% found just once. The sequencing sample was made of peripheral blood. Source of these receptors: a man aged 60 to 75 with acute or convalescent COVID-19.

This chain joins TRBV29-1 and TRBJ2-7; 7 bases are shared with TRBD1. J was trimmed by 0 bases and V by 7 bases; bases with no gene match: 0. The V gene's germline CDR1 is SQVTM and CDR2 ANQGSEA. The CDR3 is made up of 11 amino acids. The CDR3: CSAGGSYEQYF. The CDR3 bases are TGCAGCGCAGGGGGCTCCTACGAGCAGTACTTC.

This clone has just one count. The rearrangement links TRBV27 to TRBJ2-7; possibly TRBD2 for D (7 bases). Between the trimmed V and J ends, which lost 3 bases and 0 bases, there was a span of 18 bases. In germline, CDR1 is MNHEY, CDR2 SMNVEV (reference sequence). The CDR3 has 17 amino acids. CDR3 amino acids: CASSLRGGPILSYEQYF. In DNA, the CDR3 is TGTGCCAGCAGTTTGAGGGGGGGCCCAATCCTCTCCTACGAGCAGTACTTC.

The rearrangement uses TRBV5-1 and TRBJ1-1; tentatively, D is TRBD1 (5 bases). V shed 4 bases and J shed 6 bases, with 13 bases lying between them. Looked up from germline, CDR1 is SGHRS and CDR2 is YFSETQ. CDR3 length equals 13 residues. CDR3 nucleotide sequence: TGCGCCAGCAGCCAACCGGGACTCCCTGAAGCTTTCTTT. Translated, it gives CASSQPGLPEAFF. Using reference TRBV5-1 and TRBJ1-1 for the parts outside the CDR3, the full variable domain is KAGVTQTPRYLIKTRGQQVTLSCSPISGHRSVSWYQQTPGQGLQFLFEYFSETQRNKGNFPGRFSGRQFSNSRSEMNVSTLELGDSALYLCASSQPGLPEAFFGQGTRLTVV.

This chain links TRBV5-1 with TRBJ2-7, with 8 bases identical to TRBD1. The CDR3 contains 14 residues. V gave up 3 bases and J gave up 3 bases; unmatched junction bases: 5. In germline, CDR1 is SGHRS, CDR2 YFSETQ. CDR3 DNA sequence: TGCGCCAGCAGCTCAGGGGGCTGGAACTACGAGCAGTACTTC. It codes for CASSSGGWNYEQYF.

This chain connects TRBV29-1 to TRBJ2-3, with TRBD1 as a possible D gene (6 bases). The CDR3 totals 15 residues. Per the germline V gene, CDR1 is SQVTM and CDR2 is ANQGSEA. V was shortened by 1 base and J by 1 base, with 12 bases between the two germline ends. CDR3 loop: CSVEGTALGTDTQYF. The CDR3 DNA follows: TGCAGCGTTGAAGGGACAGCTCTTGGCACAGATACGCAGTATTTT.

CDR3 nucleotides: TGTGCCAGCAGCCAAGATCGAGAGACCCAGTACTTC. This sequence encodes CASSQDRETQYF. The chain employs TRBV4-2 and TRBJ2-5; no definite D call. CDR1 is LGHNA and CDR2 is YNFKEQ in the germline V gene. With 0 bases removed from V and 4 bases from J, the gap between germline ends came to 3 bases. The CDR3 is 12 amino acids.

The DNA for the CDR3 is TGTGCCAGCAGCTTACTTTCAGGGGTCTATGGCTACACCTTC. Protein sequence: CASSLLSGVYGYTF. The rearrangement joins TRBV11-2 to TRBJ1-2; perhaps TRBD1 as D (6 bases). This CDR3 is built from 14 residues. V lost 2 bases and J 4 bases, leaving 11 bases between the germline ends. Germline V CDR1 and CDR2: SGHAT, FQNNGV.

This clone is a singleton in its sample. This chain links TRBV24-1 with TRBJ2-3, with D hard to call. CDR1 is KGHDR, CDR2 SFDVKD, per germline. This CDR3 is 14 amino acids long. V lost 2 bases and J lost 2, with 7 bases in between. The CDR3 is CATSDSTYTDTQYF. CDR3 DNA: TGTGCCACCAGTGATTCAACCTACACAGATACGCAGTATTTT.

This clone was counted a single time. V and J are TRBV10-3 and TRBJ2-3; D remains unclear. V gave up 10 bases and J gave up 2 bases, with 13 bases separating them. CDR3 length equals 13 residues. Per germline, CDR1 ENHRY and CDR2 SYGVKD. The CDR3 loop is CATTTRSTDTQYF. Here the CDR3 DNA reads TGTGCCACGACGACACGGTCCACAGATACGCAGTATTTT.

This clone was found a few times. This chain links TRBV19 with TRBJ2-5; D call uncertain. Per germline, CDR1 LNHDA and CDR2 SQIVND (reference sequence). Trimming pared 4 bases from V and 2 bases from J, leaving 14 bases between. The CDR3 is 15 amino acids. CDR3 sequence: CASSSPGTDQETQYF. CDR3 DNA: TGTGCCAGTAGTAGCCCTGGCACCGATCAAGAGACCCAGTACTTC.

This sequence joins TRBV29-1 and TRBJ2-1; TRBD2 agrees at 8 bases. The CDR3 loop spans 13 amino acids. The J segment lost 2 bases and the V segment lost 7 bases, leaving 4 bases of the junction unmatched. CDR1 SQVTM and CDR2 ANQGSEA come from the germline V gene. The CDR3 reads CSGAREAYNEQFF. The CDR3, as DNA: TGCAGCGGTGCGCGGGAGGCCTACAATGAGCAGTTCTTC.

The CDR3 DNA follows: TGTGCCAGCAGCTTAGGCTCTGAGGGACAGAGCTTCTTAAGTTCACCCCTCCACTTT. Its protein product is CASSLGSEGQSFLSSPLHF. This rearrangement joins TRBV5-6 to TRBJ1-6, with 7 bases identical to TRBD1. The CDR3 is 19 residues long. Trimming cost V 2 bases and J 9 bases; bases outside gene matches: 20. In germline, CDR1 is SGHDT, CDR2 YYEEEE.

The J gene is TRBJ1-2, the V gene TRBV7-9; D is uncertain. The CDR3 totals 12 residues. Germline values: CDR1 SEHNR, CDR2 FQNEAQ (reference sequence). V was trimmed by 4 bases and J by 5 bases, leaving 8 bases between them. CDR3 nucleotides: TGTGCCAGCAGCTCGGAGTTGTATGGCTACACCTTC. This codes for CASSSELYGYTF.

This chain connects TRBV5-1 to TRBJ2-1; 10 bases align to TRBD2. Germline CDR1 reads SGHRS; CDR2 reads YFSETQ. With 2 bases clipped from V and 4 bases from J, the junction kept 6 bases outside the gene matches. The CDR3 spans 16 residues. The CDR3 spells CASSLLAGPKYNEQFF. The CDR3 bases are TGCGCCAGCAGCTTACTAGCGGGACCTAAGTACAATGAGCAGTTCTTC.

The V gene is TRBV5-6, the J gene TRBJ1-4; 10 bases are a match to TRBD1. In germline, CDR1 is SGHDT, CDR2 YYEEEE. The CDR3 consists of 14 residues. V gave up 5 bases and J gave up 8 bases; unmatched junction bases: 6. The CDR3 coding sequence is TGTGCCAGCAGTGGGACAGGGGATGGCGAAAAACTGTTTTTT. It codes for CASSGTGDGEKLFF. The variable domain in full, with the rest retrieved from reference TRBV5-6 and TRBJ1-4, is DAGVTQSPTHLIKTRGQQVTLRCSPKSGHDTVSWYQQALGQGPQFIFQYYEEEERQRGNFPDRFSGHQFPNYSSELNVNALLLGDSALYLCASSGTGDGEKLFFGSGTQLSVL.

A few counts support this clone. The chain joins TRBV19 to TRBJ1-2; D call uncertain. The V end lost 4 bases, the J end lost 4 bases, and 16 bases lay between the germline ends. Germline loops: CDR1 LNHDA, CDR2 SQIVND (reference sequence). There are 15 residues in the CDR3. The CDR3 loop is CASSTLGGPVYGYTF. In DNA form, the CDR3 reads TGTGCCAGTAGTACCCTTGGAGGGCCCGTCTATGGCTACACCTTC. The whole variable domain, remainder taken from reference TRBV19 and TRBJ1-2, is DGGITQSPKYLFRKEGQNVTLSCEQNLNHDAMYWYRQDPGQGLRLIYYSQIVNDFQKGDIAEGYSVSREKKESFPLTVTSAQKNPTAFYLCASSTLGGPVYGYTFGSGTRLTVV.

The V gene is TRBV27, the J gene TRBJ1-4; TRBD1 matches 7 bases. With 5 bases clipped from V and 5 bases from J, the junction kept 8 bases outside the gene matches. This CDR3 is built from 15 residues. Looked up from germline, CDR1 is MNHEY and CDR2 is SMNVEV (reference sequence). The CDR3 loop is CASSPIGGANEKLFF. CDR3 nucleotide sequence: TGTGCCAGCAGTCCAATAGGGGGCGCAAATGAAAAACTGTTTTTT.

Ten or more counts support this clone. The chain has TRBV5-5 and TRBJ2-5; the D gene is possibly TRBD2 (5 bases). Trimming left V 6 bases short and J 6 bases short, with 24 bases between. Germline values: CDR1 SGHKS, CDR2 YYEKEE (reference sequence). This CDR3 spans 16 amino acids. The CDR3, as DNA: TGTGCCAGCAACTTATCAGGTTCCGCCCACGGGAAGACCCAGTACTTC. It translates to CASNLSGSAHGKTQYF. The full variable domain, its missing parts supplied by reference TRBV5-5 and TRBJ2-5, is DAGVTQSPTHLIKTRGQQVTLRCSPISGHKSVSWYQQVLGQGPQFIFQYYEKEERGRGNFPDRFSARQFPNYSSELNVNALLLGDSALYLCASNLSGSAHGKTQYFGPGTRLLVL.

The rearrangement uses TRBV28 and TRBJ2-7, with 10 bases matching TRBD2. Trimming took 5 bases from V and 0 from J; bases not matched to a gene: 7. Germline values: CDR1 MDHEN, CDR2 SYDVKM. This CDR3 is built from 16 residues. DNA of the CDR3: TGTGCCAGCAGTACCCTAGCGGGAGCCCTCTCCTACGAGCAGTACTTC. It translates to CASSTLAGALSYEQYF.

The rearrangement uses TRBV12-3 or TRBV12-4 and TRBJ1-2; maybe TRBD1 (5 bases). V lost 5 bases and J 5 bases, leaving 12 bases between the germline ends. The CDR3 runs to 13 residues. For the CDR3, the DNA is TGTGCCAGCAGTCTGGGACTGAATTATGGCTACACCTTC. Translating gives CASSLGLNYGYTF.

The chain is built from TRBV6-5 and TRBJ2-1; TRBD2 aligns across 11 bases. Germline CDR1 MNHEY, CDR2 SVGAGI. The CDR3 loop spans 14 amino acids. Germline trimming cut 6 bases from V and 7 bases from J; bases unmatched to any gene: 5. CDR3 protein: CASSRGLAANEQFF. CDR3 nucleotides: TGTGCCAGCAGCCGGGGACTAGCGGCGAATGAGCAGTTCTTC.

The chain uses TRBV27 and TRBJ2-7; D unresolved. CDR3 size: 11 residues. Between the trimmed V and J ends, which lost 8 bases and 2 bases, there was a span of 7 bases. CDR1 MNHEY and CDR2 SMNVEV come from the germline V gene (reference sequence). The CDR3 loop is CASGPPYEQYF. As DNA, the CDR3 is TGTGCCAGCGGCCCACCCTACGAGCAGTACTTC.

The gene calls are TRBV13 and TRBJ2-3; D is ambiguous. V was cut by 8 bases and J by 4 bases, with 16 bases left in between. The CDR3 sequence is 14 residues long. CDR1 and CDR2 (germline): PRHDT, FYEKMQ (reference sequence). The CDR3 DNA reads TGTGCCAGCGCGCCCCGCGGAACCGCAGATACGCAGTATTTT. The encoded protein is CASAPRGTADTQYF.

A single count supports this clone. J is TRBJ2-3 and V is TRBV5-1, with D perhaps matching TRBD1 (6 bases). This CDR3 region has 14 residues. Trimming pared 0 bases from V and 9 bases from J, leaving 14 bases between. Germline assignment: CDR1 SGHRS and CDR2 YFSETQ. The CDR3 nucleotides read TGCGCCAGCAGCTTGGGGGCTAGTAGGGGGACGCAGTATTTT. Its translation: CASSLGASRGTQYF.

In its sample, this clone was seen once. CDR3 coding DNA: TGCGCCAGCAGCCCCCTTCCCGGGGAGACCCAGTACTTC. Encoded protein: CASSPLPGETQYF. The chain combines TRBV5-1 with TRBJ2-5; no definite D call. Trimming shortened V by 4 bases and J by 5 bases, and 12 bases separated the two germline ends. Germline CDR1 is SGHRS and CDR2 is YFSETQ. The CDR3 spans 13 residues.

The chain is built from TRBV19 and TRBJ2-2; D perhaps matches TRBD2 (7 bases). Trimming stripped 5 bases from V and 2 bases from J, with 21 bases between. Looked up from germline, CDR1 is LNHDA and CDR2 is SQIVND (reference sequence). The CDR3 is made up of 18 amino acids. The CDR3 region is CASSVGGPGLTNTGELFF. Written as DNA, the CDR3 is TGTGCCAGTAGTGTCGGGGGCCCGGGACTAACAAACACCGGGGAGCTGTTTTTT.

CDR3 sequence reads: CASSQTGQGTGELFF. The CDR3 DNA reads as TGTGCCAGCAGCCAGACGGGGCAGGGGACCGGGGAGCTGTTTTTT. This chain joins TRBV9 and TRBJ2-2; perhaps TRBD1 as D (6 bases). The ends were cut back, 4 bases at V and 5 bases at J, with 15 bases in the middle. The CDR3 sequence is 15 residues long. Germline V gene lookup returns CDR1 SGDLS and CDR2 YYNGEE.

The rearrangement links TRBV6-5 to TRBJ1-6; TRBD1 aligns across 7 bases. Per germline, CDR1 MNHEY and CDR2 SVGAGI. This CDR3 is built from 12 residues. The V gene end was trimmed by 5 bases and the J gene end by 13 bases; junction bases not matched to a gene: 5. The CDR3 loop is CASSQQGLPLHF. The CDR3, as DNA: TGTGCCAGCAGTCAACAGGGGCTGCCCCTCCACTTT.

The rearrangement joins TRBV7-6 to TRBJ2-5, with TRBD1 matching over 9 bases. This CDR3 has 16 residues. Trimming cost V 1 base and J 7 bases; bases outside gene matches: 10. Per the germline V gene, CDR1 is SGHVS and CDR2 is FNYEAQ. The CDR3 DNA is TGTGCCAGCAGCTTAGGCCCGACAGGGGGGGGTGTGACCCAGTACTTC. Translating gives CASSLGPTGGGVTQYF.

This chain links TRBV18 with TRBJ2-1; 13 bases fit TRBD2. Germline V CDR1 and CDR2: KGHSH, LQKENI. The CDR3 consists of 19 residues. J lost 9 bases, V lost 0 bases, and 14 bases had no gene match. The CDR3 loop reads CASSPPGLAGVSLLVEQFF. CDR3 bases: TGTGCCAGCTCACCACCCGGACTAGCGGGAGTTAGCTTATTGGTTGAGCAGTTCTTC.

The rearrangement links TRBV2 to TRBJ1-5, with 8 bases aligning to TRBD1. The CDR3 covers 14 residues. After removal of 10 bases from V and 4 bases from J, the junction contained 9 bases not matched to a gene. Germline assignment: CDR1 SNHLY and CDR2 FYNNEI. CDR3 residues: CATHPGDRNQPQHF. In DNA, the CDR3 is TGTGCCACCCACCCTGGGGACAGGAATCAGCCCCAGCATTTT. The whole variable domain, remainder taken from reference TRBV2 and TRBJ1-5, is EPEVTQTPSHQVTQMGQEVILRCVPISNHLYFYWYRQILGQKVEFLVSFYNNEISEKSEIFDDQFSVERPDGSNFTLKIRSTKLEDSAMYFCATHPGDRNQPQHFGDGTRLSIL.

The V and J genes are TRBV14 and TRBJ1-2; the match to TRBD1 covers 8 bases. Germline V gene data show CDR1 as SGHDN and CDR2 as FVKESK. CDR3 length: 16 amino acids. V dropped 0 bases and J dropped 4; count of bases not matched to a gene: 7. CDR3 DNA sequence: TGTGCCAGCAGCCAAGATCTCTCAGGGGGCGTCTATGGCTACACCTTC. Protein sequence: CASSQDLSGGVYGYTF. The complete variable domain, with remaining parts taken from reference TRBV14 and TRBJ1-2, reads EAGVTQFPSHSVIEKGQTVTLRCDPISGHDNLYWYRRVMGKEIKFLLHFVKESKQDESGMPNNRFLAERTGGTYSTLKVQPAELEDSGVYFCASSQDLSGGVYGYTFGSGTRLTVV.